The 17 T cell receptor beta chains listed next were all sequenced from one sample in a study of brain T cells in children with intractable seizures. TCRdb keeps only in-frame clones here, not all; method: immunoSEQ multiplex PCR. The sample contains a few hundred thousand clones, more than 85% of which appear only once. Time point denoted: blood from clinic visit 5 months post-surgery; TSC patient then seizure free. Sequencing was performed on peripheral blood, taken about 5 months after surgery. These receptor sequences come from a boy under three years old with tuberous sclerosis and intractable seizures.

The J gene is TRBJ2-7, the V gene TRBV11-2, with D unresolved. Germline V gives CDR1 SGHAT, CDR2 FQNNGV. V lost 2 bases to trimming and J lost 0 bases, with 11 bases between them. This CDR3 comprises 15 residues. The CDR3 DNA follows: TGTGCCAGCAGCTTATTTATGGGCGGCTCCTACGAGCAGTACTTC. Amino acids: CASSLFMGGSYEQYF.

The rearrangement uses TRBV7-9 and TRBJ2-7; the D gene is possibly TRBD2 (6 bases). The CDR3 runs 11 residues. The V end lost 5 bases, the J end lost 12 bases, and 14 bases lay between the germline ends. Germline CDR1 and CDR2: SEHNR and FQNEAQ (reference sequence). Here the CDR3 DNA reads TGTGCCAGCAGCCCCGGAGGGGTGCCGTACTTC. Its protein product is CASSPGGVPYF.

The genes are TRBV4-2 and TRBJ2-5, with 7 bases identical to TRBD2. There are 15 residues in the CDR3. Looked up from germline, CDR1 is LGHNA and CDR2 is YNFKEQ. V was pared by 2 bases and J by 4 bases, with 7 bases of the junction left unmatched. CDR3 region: CASSQSGGGLETQYF. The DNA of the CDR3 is TGTGCCAGCAGCCAATCCGGGGGAGGGTTAGAGACCCAGTACTTC.

CDR3 protein: CASSMYGLADSTDTQYF. As DNA, the CDR3 is TGTGCCAGTAGTATGTACGGGCTAGCGGATTCCACAGATACGCAGTATTTT. The gene calls are TRBV19 and TRBJ2-3; 7 bases map to TRBD2. CDR1 and CDR2 (germline): LNHDA, SQIVND (reference sequence). The length of the CDR3 is 17 residues. Trimming took 3 bases from V and 2 from J; bases not matched to a gene: 11.

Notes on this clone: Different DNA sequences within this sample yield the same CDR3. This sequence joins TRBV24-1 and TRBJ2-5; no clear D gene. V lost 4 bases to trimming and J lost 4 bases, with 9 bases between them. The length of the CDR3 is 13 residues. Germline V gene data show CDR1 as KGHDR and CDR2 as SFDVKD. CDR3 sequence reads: CATSDGGGETQYF. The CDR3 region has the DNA TGTGCCACCAGTGACGGCGGTGGAGAGACCCAGTACTTC.

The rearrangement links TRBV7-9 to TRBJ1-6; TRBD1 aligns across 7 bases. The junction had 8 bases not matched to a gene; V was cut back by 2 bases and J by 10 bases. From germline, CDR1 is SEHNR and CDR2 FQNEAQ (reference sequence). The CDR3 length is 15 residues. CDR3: CASSLLRTGGSPLHF. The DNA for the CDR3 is TGTGCCAGCAGCTTACTACGGACAGGAGGATCACCCCTCCACTTT.

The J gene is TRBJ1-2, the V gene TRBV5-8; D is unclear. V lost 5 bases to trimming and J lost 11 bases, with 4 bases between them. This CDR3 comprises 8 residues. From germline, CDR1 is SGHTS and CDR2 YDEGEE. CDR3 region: CASSYYTF. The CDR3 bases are TGTGCCAGCAGTTATTACACCTTC.

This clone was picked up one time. The DNA of the CDR3 is TGTGCCAGCAGTCCGTACAGGAACCGGGGGCAGCCCCAGCATTTT. Amino acid sequence: CASSPYRNRGQPQHF. This chain connects TRBV27 to TRBJ1-5, with TRBD1 as a possible D gene (5 bases). In germline, CDR1 is MNHEY, CDR2 SMNVEV (reference sequence). The germline V and J ends were trimmed by 5 bases and 7 bases, with 18 bases remaining between them. The CDR3 totals 15 residues.

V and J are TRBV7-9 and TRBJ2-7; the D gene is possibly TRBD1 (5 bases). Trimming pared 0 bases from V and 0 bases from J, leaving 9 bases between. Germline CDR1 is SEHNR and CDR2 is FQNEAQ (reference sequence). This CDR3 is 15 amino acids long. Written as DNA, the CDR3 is TGTGCCAGCAGCTTAGCGGGGCCAAGCTCCTACGAGCAGTACTTC. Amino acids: CASSLAGPSSYEQYF.

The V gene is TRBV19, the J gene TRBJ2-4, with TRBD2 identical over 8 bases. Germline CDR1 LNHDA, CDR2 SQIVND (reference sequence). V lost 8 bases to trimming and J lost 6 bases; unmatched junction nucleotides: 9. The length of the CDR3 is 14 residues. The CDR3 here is CASATSALLNIQYF. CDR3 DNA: TGTGCCAGTGCGACTAGCGCCCTATTAAACATTCAGTACTTC.

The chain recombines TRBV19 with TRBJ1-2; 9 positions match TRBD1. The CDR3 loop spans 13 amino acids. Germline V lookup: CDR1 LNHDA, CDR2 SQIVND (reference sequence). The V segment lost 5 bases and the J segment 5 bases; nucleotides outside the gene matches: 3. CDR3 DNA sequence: TGTGCCAGTAGTGGACAGGGGAGTTATGGCTACACCTTC. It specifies CASSGQGSYGYTF.

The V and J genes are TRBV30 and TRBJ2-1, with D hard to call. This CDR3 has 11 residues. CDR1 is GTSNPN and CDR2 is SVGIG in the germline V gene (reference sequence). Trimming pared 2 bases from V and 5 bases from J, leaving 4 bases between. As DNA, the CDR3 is TGTGCCTGGAGTCAGGACAATGAGCAGTTCTTC. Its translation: CAWSQDNEQFF.

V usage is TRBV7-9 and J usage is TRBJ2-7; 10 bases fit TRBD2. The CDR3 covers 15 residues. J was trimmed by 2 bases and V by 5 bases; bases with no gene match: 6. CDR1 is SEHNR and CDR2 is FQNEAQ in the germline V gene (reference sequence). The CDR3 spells CASSHPGTSAYEQYF. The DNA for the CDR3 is TGTGCCAGCAGCCATCCCGGGACTAGCGCCTACGAGCAGTACTTC.

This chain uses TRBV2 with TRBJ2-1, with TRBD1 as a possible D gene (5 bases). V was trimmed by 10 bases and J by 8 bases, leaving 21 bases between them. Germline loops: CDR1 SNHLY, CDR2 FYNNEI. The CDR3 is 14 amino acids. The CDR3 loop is CATAQDTLGDEQFF. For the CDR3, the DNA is TGTGCCACCGCACAGGACACCCTGGGCGATGAGCAGTTCTTC.

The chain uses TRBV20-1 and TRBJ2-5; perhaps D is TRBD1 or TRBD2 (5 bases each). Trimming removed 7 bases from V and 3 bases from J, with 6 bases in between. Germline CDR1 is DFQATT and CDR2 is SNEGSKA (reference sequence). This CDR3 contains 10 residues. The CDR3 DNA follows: TGCAGTGGGGGGAAAGAGACCCAGTACTTC. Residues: CSGGKETQYF.

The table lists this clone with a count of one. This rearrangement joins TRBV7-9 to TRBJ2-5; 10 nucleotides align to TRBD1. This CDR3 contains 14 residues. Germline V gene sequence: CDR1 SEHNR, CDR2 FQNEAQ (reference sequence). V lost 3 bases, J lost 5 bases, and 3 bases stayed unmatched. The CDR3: CASSLGTGVETQYF. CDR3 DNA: TGTGCCAGCAGCTTGGGGACAGGGGTGGAGACCCAGTACTTC.

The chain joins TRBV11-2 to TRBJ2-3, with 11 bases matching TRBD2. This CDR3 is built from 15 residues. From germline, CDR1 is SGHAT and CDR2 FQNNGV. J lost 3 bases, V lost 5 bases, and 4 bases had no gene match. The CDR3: CASSPIAGGTDTQYF. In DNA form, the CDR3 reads TGTGCCAGCAGCCCGATAGCGGGAGGGACAGATACGCAGTATTTT.